Detailed here is one T cell receptor beta chain. The antigen is unknown. These data originate in a study of graft-versus-host responses after intestinal transplantation. Across the study: Multivisceral, liver-intestinal, or isolated intestinal transplants were performed in recipients. Tacrolimus plus steroids were given to all recipients for 3 to 4 years, preceded by anti-thymocyte globulin induction. General study points: Early post-transplant falls in HvG clones accompanied the peak levels of circulating GvH clones.

Data came from immunoSEQ multiplex PCR; TCRdb stores just in-frame clones and leaves some out. The table records over 60,000 clones, around 90% of them present only once. Trimming shortened V by 5 bases and J by 0 bases, and 12 bases separated the two germline ends. The germline CDR1 and CDR2 sequences are MNHNY and SVGAGI (reference sequence). The CDR3 has 15 residues. The specimen was bone marrow, collected around 720 days after intestinal transplantation. The clonotype comes from a human patient who received an intestinal transplant, so some T cells may come from the graft donor. The chain couples TRBV6-6 to TRBJ2-3; D perhaps matches TRBD2 (5 bases). CDR3 coding DNA: TGTGCCAGCAGTATCCCTACGGGGAGCACAGATACGCAGTATTTT. Translating gives CASSIPTGSTDTQYF.